A selection of T cell receptor beta chains follows, all from one sample in a study of cytomegalovirus exposure and HLA in healthy donors. Clones were read by immunoSEQ multiplex PCR, and TCRdb kept only the in-frame ones, dropping some. The table includes around 53,000 clones, about 80% detected once. Input material: PBMCs. All receptors derive from a man aged 50 or older in good health and CMV-seronegative. The CDR3 runs from the conserved cysteine through the conserved F or W. Fields, in order: D gene, J gene, V gene, clone size, CDR3 DNA, CDR3 protein. The D gene is left open where the match is weak. Some rows mark clone size as missing; the rest say once, few, many or name a class of expanded clone.

TRBD1	TRBJ1-6	TRBV7-3	.	TGTGCCAGCAGCTCCGGACAGGGGGCAGGATCACCCCTCCACTTT	CASSSGQGAGSPLHF
TRBD1	TRBJ1-6	TRBV14	once	TGTGCCAGCAGCCAAGAGAGAGGACAGGACTATAATTCACCCCTCCACTTT	CASSQERGQDYNSPLHF
.	TRBJ2-5	TRBV29-1	.	TGCAGCGTTGAAGATCTTTTGGGGGGTCGGGAGACCCAGTACTTC	CSVEDLLGGRETQYF
TRBD1	TRBJ1-1	TRBV7-9	.	TGTGCCAGCAGCTTAGGTGGGACAGCTATTGAAGCTTTCTTT	CASSLGGTAIEAFF
.	TRBJ1-5	TRBV27	.	TGTGCCAGCAGTTTAAGGGGGGGGGATCAGCCCCAGCATTTT	CASSLRGGDQPQHF
TRBD2	TRBJ2-7	TRBV4-2	.	TGTGCCAGCAGCCGCGGGGGGGGAAACTCCTACGAGCAGTACTTC	CASSRGGGNSYEQYF
TRBD1	TRBJ2-7	TRBV6-5	once	TGTGCCAGCAGTTACAAGACAGGGATCGAGCAGTACTTC	CASSYKTGIEQYF
.	TRBJ2-2	TRBV30	.	TGTGCCTGGATCCCAGGGCTGAACACCGGGGAGCTGTTTTTT	CAWIPGLNTGELFF
TRBD2	TRBJ2-7	TRBV7-9	few	TGTGCCAGCAGCAGGGGACTAGCGGGGGGCGGGGAGCAGTACTTC	CASSRGLAGGGEQYF
.	TRBJ2-1	TRBV30	.	TGTGCCTGGAGTCTCCTCGACAGGGAGCAGTTCTTC	CAWSLLDREQFF
TRBD2	TRBJ2-5	TRBV7-7	.	TGTGCCAGCAGCTCTGGACTAGCGGGGGCTAAAGAGACCCAGTACTTC	CASSSGLAGAKETQYF
.	TRBJ1-2	TRBV14	.	TGTGCCAGCAGCCGGGCGGGGATGGGGGTCTATGGCTACACCTTC	CASSRAGMGVYGYTF
.	TRBJ1-6	TRBV7-3	.	TGTGCCAGCGGTATGAGACAGGTAGGATCACCCCTCCACTTT	CASGMRQVGSPLHF
TRBD1	TRBJ1-6	TRBV5-1	.	TGCGCCAGCAGCTTGGGAGGGACAGTCTATAATTCACCCCTCCACTTT	CASSLGGTVYNSPLHF
TRBD1	TRBJ1-5	TRBV27	.	TGTGCCAGCAGTTTAGGGGGACAGGGGGGTCAGCCCCAGCATTTT	CASSLGGQGGQPQHF
.	TRBJ2-2	TRBV6-6	.	TGTGCCAGCAACGGACACGACACCGGGGAGCTGTTTTTT	CASNGHDTGELFF
TRBD1	TRBJ2-1	TRBV19	.	TGTGCCAGTAGACCAACGACAGGGGGCGCTTATAATGAGCAGTTCTTC	CASRPTTGGAYNEQFF
.	TRBJ2-3	TRBV5-4	.	TGTGCCAGCAGCTTGGGACAGAGCACAGATACGCAGTATTTT	CASSLGQSTDTQYF
TRBD1	TRBJ2-2	TRBV9	.	TGTGCCAGCAGCGAGTCCGGGACAGGGGTTGGCGGGGAGCTGTTTTTT	CASSESGTGVGGELFF
TRBD2	TRBJ2-1	TRBV7-2	.	TGTGCCAGCAGCGCGGGGGTCCTCCAGTTCTTC	CASSAGVLQFF
.	TRBJ2-5	TRBV15	.	TGTGCCACCAGCAGCCGGGGGGCGCTAGGGGAGACCCAGTACTTC	CATSSRGALGETQYF
.	TRBJ1-1	TRBV10-3	.	TGTGCCATCAGCGCACAGGGAAGGATCACTGAAGCTTTCTTT	CAISAQGRITEAFF
.	TRBJ1-4	TRBV9	.	TGTGCCAGCAGCGGTCTCGGTGAAAAACTGTTTTTT	CASSGLGEKLFF
.	TRBJ1-2	TRBV6-5	.	TGTGCCAGCAGGTCACAGGGTGTCTATGGCTACACCTTC	CASRSQGVYGYTF